What follows are 7 T cell receptor beta chains derived from one specimen sequenced in a study of shared clonotypes between healthy human individuals (dated by TCRdb to about 2020). The library was prepared using the immunoSEQ multiplex PCR assay. Entries here come from immuneACCESS through TCRdb and include only in-frame sequences with V and J called. Some clones fail to appear in such tables; in the studies checked, an unresolved V gene covers under half of the shortfall, and the cause of the remainder is unknown. Within this sample are around 2.1 million clones, with 85% to 95% of them counted one time only. Around 1.7% of the sample goes to the ten largest clones. CD8 naive samples were obtained by positive selection for CCR7 among CD45RO-negative cells, yielding a CD45RA+CCR7+ population from which TemRA cells were excluded. The source material was naive CD8+ T cells from PBMCs. The sample's cell subset or site label, decoded: CD45RA+CCR7+. The receptor set was obtained from a man aged 18 to 30 in good health. Some clones in this sample may be carry-over from other donors' samples.

As regards this clone: A read error may produce the germline difference seen at one junction end. Other DNA sequences from this sample encode an identical CDR3 as well. The genes are TRBV9 and TRBJ2-7; TRBD2 matches at 8 bases. CDR3 length: 12 amino acids. Germline CDR1 SGDLS, CDR2 YYNGEE. DNA for the CDR3: TGTGCCAGTAGCGGGGAGACCTACGAGCAGTACTTC. Its translation: CASSGETYEQYF.

V usage is TRBV6-5 and J usage is TRBJ2-3; 8 positions agree with TRBD2. Germline CDR1 reads MNHEY; CDR2 reads SVGAGI. With V trimmed by 0 bases and J by 4 bases, 6 bases remained unmatched. The CDR3 is 16 amino acids. The CDR3 sequence is CASSYSNTGGSDTQYF. The CDR3 nucleotides read TGTGCCAGCAGTTACTCGAATACGGGAGGGTCAGATACGCAGTATTTT.

With respect to this clone: This specimen includes other DNA sequences encoding the same CDR3. CDR3 loop: CASSPGTPNQPQHF. CDR3 DNA sequence: TGTGCCAGCAGCCCCGGGACACCTAATCAGCCCCAGCATTTT. This chain uses TRBV27 with TRBJ1-5; D possibly corresponds to TRBD1 (6 bases). V was pared by 6 bases and J by 4 bases, with 13 bases between. The CDR3 is made up of 14 amino acids. CDR1 is MNHEY and CDR2 is SMNVEV in the germline V gene (reference sequence).

The chain joins TRBV19 to TRBJ2-3; D is undetermined. V lost 5 bases and J lost 1, with 7 bases in between. This CDR3 is built from 13 residues. Germline-derived CDR1 and CDR2 are LNHDA and SQIVND (reference sequence). The chain's CDR3 is CASSPLRTDTQYF. In DNA, the CDR3 is TGTGCCAGTAGTCCCTTACGCACAGATACGCAGTATTTT.

For this clone: Other DNA sequences within the sample encode an identical CDR3. V usage is TRBV20-1 and J usage is TRBJ2-7; D remains unclear. This CDR3 spans 11 amino acids. Germline V gene data show CDR1 as DFQATT and CDR2 as SNEGSKA (reference sequence). Trimming pared 2 bases from V and 0 bases from J, leaving 2 bases between. This CDR3 reads CSARPSYEQYF. CDR3 nucleotide sequence: TGCAGTGCTAGACCCTCCTACGAGCAGTACTTC.

The sample holds one count of this clone. The V call is TRBV11-2, the J call TRBJ2-1; a possible D gene is TRBD1 (5 bases). The V and J ends lost 2 bases and 1 base respectively, with 12 bases between them. The CDR3 extends over 16 amino acids. Germline CDR1 reads SGHAT; CDR2 reads FQNNGV. The CDR3 is CASSLFVAGSYNEQFF. Written as DNA, the CDR3 is TGTGCCAGCAGCTTATTTGTAGCAGGGTCCTACAATGAGCAGTTCTTC. Combining the CDR3 with reference TRBV11-2 and TRBJ2-1 gives the whole variable domain EAGVAQSPRYKIIEKRQSVAFWCNPISGHATLYWYQQILGQGPKLLIQFQNNGVVDDSQLPKDRFSAERLKGVDSTLKIQPAKLEDSAVYLCASSLFVAGSYNEQFFGPGTRLTVL.

Here the CDR3 reads CASSAGAGTDQFF. Written as DNA, the CDR3 is TGTGCCAGCAGCGCCGGGGCCGGGACGGATCAGTTCTTC. This chain joins TRBV9 and TRBJ2-1; D is possibly TRBD1 or TRBD2 (5 bases each). Germline lookup yields CDR1 SGDLS and CDR2 YYNGEE. V was cut by 3 bases and J by 13 bases, with 17 bases left in between. This CDR3 is 13 amino acids long.